The clone carrying this T cell receptor (beta chain) has a handful of counts. The data were obtained in a study of T cell repertoires in aging, cancer and after chemotherapy. The template was genomic DNA from peripheral blood, not RNA. TRB rearrangements spanning V, D and J were amplified using mixed TRB-A/B primers. TCRdb reanalysed the multiplex PCR reads using MiXCR and keeps one entry per CDR3 protein. The data contain 4,500 to 6,000 distinct CDR3 sequences, under 50% of them singletons. The CDR3 consists of 15 residues. The germline gives CDR1 LNHDA, CDR2 SQIVND (reference sequence). The ends were cut back, 1 base at V and 4 bases at J, with 13 bases in the middle.

V usage is TRBV19 and J usage is TRBJ1-2; D is ambiguous. The origin of this receptor is a human donor with a blood cancer. Sequenced material: blood. CDR3 amino acids: CASSIVGRSLYGYTF. In DNA, the CDR3 is TGTGCCAGTAGTATAGTAGGTCGATCTCTCTATGGCTACACCTTC.